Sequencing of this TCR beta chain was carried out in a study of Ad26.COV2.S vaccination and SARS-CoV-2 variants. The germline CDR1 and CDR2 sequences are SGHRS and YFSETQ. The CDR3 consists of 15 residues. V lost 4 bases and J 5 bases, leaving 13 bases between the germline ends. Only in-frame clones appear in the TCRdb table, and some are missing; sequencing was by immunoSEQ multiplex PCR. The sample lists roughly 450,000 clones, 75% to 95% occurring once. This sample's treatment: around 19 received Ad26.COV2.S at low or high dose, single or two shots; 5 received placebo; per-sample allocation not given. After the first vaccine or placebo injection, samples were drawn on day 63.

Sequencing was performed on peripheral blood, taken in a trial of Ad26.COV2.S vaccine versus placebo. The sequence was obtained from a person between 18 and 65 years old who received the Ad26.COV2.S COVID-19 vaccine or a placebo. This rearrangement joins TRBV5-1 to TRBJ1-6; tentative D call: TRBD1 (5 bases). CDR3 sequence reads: CASSPGTPNNSPLHF. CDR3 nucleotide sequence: TGCGCCAGCAGCCCCGGGACCCCAAATAATTCACCCCTCCACTTT.